This T cell receptor (beta chain) was sequenced in a study of cytomegalovirus exposure and HLA in healthy donors. Points from the study as a whole: Analyses of presence and absence presupposed an approximately uniform sequencing depth across donors. TRBV6-2, TRBV6-3 and some other V segments were unresolvable in 87-base-pair reads. Several of the most significant clusters were apparently associated with common viral pathogens in a later analysis. HLA allele associations emerged for some 16,000 TCR beta sequences in a later analysis, at 0.05 false discovery rate.

CDR3 size: 14 residues. With 3 bases removed from V and 1 base from J, the gap between germline ends came to 9 bases. Germline V gene sequence: CDR1 SSHAT, CDR2 FNYEAQ (reference sequence). The PCR ran on 60 Vbeta and 13 Jbeta primers. Sequencing was performed with immunoSEQ multiplex PCR; in TCRdb, only in-frame clones are kept and a portion is missing. The sample has about 150,000 clones, approximately 73% seen once. As for this clone: The antigen remains unidentified.

This TCR was recovered from a man aged 25 to 45 in good health and CMV-seropositive. The genes are TRBV7-7 and TRBJ2-5; no clear D gene. The sequencing input was PBMCs. CDR3 nucleotide sequence: TGTGCCAGCAGCTTCGACACGCTCCAAGAGACCCAGTACTTC. It specifies CASSFDTLQETQYF.